The entry below gives a single TCR beta chain sequence along with its context. MiXCR was run by TCRdb on the RT-PCR reads, yielding one entry per CDR3 protein. The sample lists hundreds of thousands of distinct CDR3 sequences; about a fifth were seen once. The record originates from a study of response to subunit inactivated influenza vaccine. J lost 4 bases, V lost 0 bases, and 11 bases had no gene match. CDR3 size: 17 residues. The gene calls are TRBV12-3 or TRBV12-4 and TRBJ2-7; 8 bases line up with TRBD2. Specimen: PBMCs from blood, collected about 20 months after vaccination. This clonotype was sampled from a man between 50 and 75 years old who received an inactivated influenza vaccine. The CDR3: CASSLARLAGISYEQYF. CDR3 DNA: TGTGCCAGCAGTTTAGCGCGGCTAGCGGGTATATCATACGAGCAGTACTTC.